What follows are 2 T cell receptor beta chains derived from one specimen sequenced in a study of beta chain features in type 1 diabetes. Study conclusions and caveats: Shortening that was moderate but significant affected the TCRB CDR3s of Type 1 diabetes patients in all four CD4+ subsets.

Which antigens these TCRs recognize remains unknown. Of the isolated RNA, all was reverse transcribed, and so the sequenced material was expressed TCRB transcripts. Here immunoSEQ multiplex PCR was the method, and the copy in TCRdb shows in-frame clones only, minus some. The sample lists about 48,000 clones, 35% to 50% seen once, with about 1.5% in the top ten. Sample: Tregs from blood. These receptors were taken from a man aged 25 to 40 with type 1 diabetes.

The table lists this clone with a few counts. The chain uses TRBV7-3 and TRBJ2-7; maybe TRBD2 (6 bases). The CDR3 has 13 amino acids. CDR1 is SGHTA, CDR2 FQGTGA, per germline. The V end was cut by 4 bases, the J end by 4 bases, with 11 bases between. The CDR3 nucleotides read TGTGCCAGCAGCTGGGGACTTTTGTACGAGCAGTACTTC. It yields the protein CASSWGLLYEQYF.

The CDR3 region has the DNA TGTGCCAGCAGCTTAGAGGGACTCAGCCGGGAAGCTTTCTTT. This codes for CASSLEGLSREAFF. The chain couples TRBV7-9 to TRBJ1-1, with D possibly TRBD1 on 5 matching bases. This CDR3 comprises 14 residues. Trimming stripped 1 base from V and 8 bases from J, with 14 bases between. Looked up from germline, CDR1 is SEHNR and CDR2 is FQNEAQ (reference sequence).